This T cell receptor (beta chain) stems from a study of cytomegalovirus exposure and HLA in healthy donors. Overall study findings and caveats: When analyzed later, the rates of TCR association showed variation by HLA locus, with DRB1 the most and HLA-C the fewest.

Germline assignment: CDR1 MDHEN and CDR2 SYDVKM. The CDR3 is made up of 13 amino acids. Trimming took 4 bases from V and 7 from J, leaving 11 bases between them. A multiplex PCR was run with 60 Vbeta primers and 13 Jbeta primers. TCRdb's copy holds only in-frame clones and misses some; the assay was immunoSEQ multiplex PCR. The sample carries 200,000 or so clones, roughly 74% recorded once. Points on this clone: Its matching antigen is unknown.

Donors likely had unrecorded immune exposures despite being nominally healthy when sampled. The clonotype comes from a woman between 25 and 40 years old in good health and CMV-seropositive. The sequenced material came from PBMCs. V usage is TRBV28 and J usage is TRBJ1-5; maybe TRBD1 (6 bases). In DNA form, the CDR3 reads TGTGCCAGCAGTTACCACAGGGCCCAGCCCCAGCATTTT. Its translation: CASSYHRAQPQHF.